The 18 T cell receptor beta chains listed next were all sequenced from one sample in a study of T cell changes during pregnancy in multiple sclerosis. This table comes from immunoSEQ multiplex PCR, and its TCRdb copy is limited to in-frame clones, with some not included. The sample includes around 74,000 clones, 80% to 90% of them seen just once. The source material was peripheral blood, sampled before pregnancy. All receptors come from a female donor with multiple sclerosis, enrolled in a pregnancy study.

This chain links TRBV18 with TRBJ2-7; TRBD1 is a possible D gene (7 bases). Germline V gene data show CDR1 as KGHSH and CDR2 as LQKENI. Trimming removed 0 bases from V and 2 bases from J, with 23 bases in between. CDR3 length: 19 residues. The CDR3: CASSPPSVLRDSPTYEQYF. The CDR3 DNA follows: TGTGCCAGCTCACCACCGTCGGTTTTGCGGGACAGCCCGACCTACGAGCAGTACTTC.

The chain uses TRBV9 and TRBJ2-1, with TRBD2 identical over 10 bases. Germline V gives CDR1 SGDLS, CDR2 YYNGEE. The CDR3 has 18 amino acids. The junction had 11 bases not matched to a gene; V was cut back by 0 bases and J by 5 bases. CDR3 loop: CASSVAVLAGEENNEQFF. Written as DNA, the CDR3 is TGTGCCAGCAGCGTAGCGGTTCTAGCGGGAGAGGAGAACAATGAGCAGTTCTTC.

The chain joins TRBV7-9 to TRBJ1-3; D may be TRBD1 (5 bases). Per germline, CDR1 SEHNR and CDR2 FQNEAQ (reference sequence). The CDR3 runs 16 residues. The V gene lost 5 bases and the J gene lost 4 bases, with 18 bases spanning the gap. The CDR3 protein is CASSGRGPTSGNTIYF. Here the CDR3 DNA reads TGTGCCAGCAGCGGGAGGGGCCCAACGTCAGGAAACACCATATATTTT.

The V and J genes are TRBV5-4 and TRBJ2-3; 11 bases are shared with TRBD2. After removal of 0 bases from V and 3 bases from J, the junction contained 12 bases not matched to a gene. Germline-derived CDR1 and CDR2 are SGHNT and YYREEE (reference sequence). The CDR3 totals 19 residues. CDR3 amino acids: CASSLVVLAGAGGTDTQYF. The CDR3 DNA is TGTGCCAGCAGCTTGGTCGTACTAGCGGGGGCAGGTGGGACAGATACGCAGTATTTT.

The rearrangement uses TRBV4-2 and TRBJ2-6, with 7 bases matching TRBD1. The J segment lost 0 bases and the V segment lost 1 base, leaving 6 bases of the junction unmatched. Looked up from germline, CDR1 is LGHNA and CDR2 is YNFKEQ. There are 18 residues in the CDR3. CDR3 in amino acids: CASSQVQGVPSGANVLTF. The CDR3 DNA follows: TGTGCCAGCAGCCAAGTCCAGGGGGTTCCCTCTGGGGCCAACGTCCTGACTTTC.

The rearrangement uses TRBV6-1 and TRBJ2-7; possible D gene TRBD2, 5 bases. Between the trimmed V and J ends, which lost 3 bases and 3 bases, there was a span of 18 bases. The CDR3 totals 16 residues. Per germline, CDR1 MNHNS and CDR2 SASEGT. The CDR3 DNA sequence: TGTGCCAGCAGTGAGTATGAGGGAGTAAACATCTACGAGCAGTACTTC. As protein: CASSEYEGVNIYEQYF.

The rearrangement joins TRBV7-9 to TRBJ1-5; TRBD1 aligns across 9 bases. CDR1 is SEHNR, CDR2 FQNEAQ, per germline (reference sequence). With 8 bases clipped from V and 0 bases from J, the junction kept 5 bases outside the gene matches. The CDR3 runs to 15 residues. The CDR3 DNA follows: TGTGCCAGCGGGGGACAGGGAAATAGCAATCAGCCCCAGCATTTT. This translates into CASGGQGNSNQPQHF.

The chain employs TRBV4-3 and TRBJ1-2; 10 bases align to TRBD1. Germline CDR1 LGHNA, CDR2 YSLEER. V dropped 0 bases and J dropped 8; count of bases not matched to a gene: 3. This CDR3 is built from 14 residues. CDR3 in DNA: TGCGCCAGCAGCCAAGATGGGACAGGGGAAGGCTACACCTTC. Protein sequence: CASSQDGTGEGYTF.

The chain combines TRBV5-1 with TRBJ2-6; a weak D match, TRBD1 (5 bases). Germline loops: CDR1 SGHRS, CDR2 YFSETQ. Trimming took off 3 bases at V and 0 bases at J, with 10 bases between the two ends. This CDR3 spans 16 amino acids. The CDR3 nucleotides read TGCGCCAGCAGCTCGCAGGGTTACTCTGGGGCCAACGTCCTGACTTTC. It yields the protein CASSSQGYSGANVLTF. The full variable domain, in which reference TRBV5-1 and TRBJ2-6 provide the parts outside the CDR3, is KAGVTQTPRYLIKTRGQQVTLSCSPISGHRSVSWYQQTPGQGLQFLFEYFSETQRNKGNFPGRFSGRQFSNSRSEMNVSTLELGDSALYLCASSSQGYSGANVLTFGAGSRLTVL.

The rearrangement joins TRBV6-6 to TRBJ1-1; D unclear. From germline, CDR1 is MNHNY and CDR2 SVGAGI (reference sequence). CDR3 length equals 13 residues. V was cut by 6 bases and J by 5 bases, with 13 bases left in between. The CDR3 DNA reads as TGTGCCAGCAGGTCTCGTGAGCGAACTGAAGCTTTCTTT. Its translation is CASRSRERTEAFF.

This clone was detected only a few times. The chain carries TRBV7-9 and TRBJ2-3, with 8 bases identical to TRBD2. The length of the CDR3 is 17 residues. Germline V gene data show CDR1 as SEHNR and CDR2 as FQNEAQ (reference sequence). The V and J ends lost 9 bases and 0 bases, in that order; junction bases with no gene match: 14. The CDR3 sequence is CASRIVLGGGSTDTQYF. CDR3 nucleotides: TGTGCCAGTAGGATTGTCCTTGGCGGGGGGAGCACAGATACGCAGTATTTT.

This chain uses TRBV6-1 with TRBJ2-7; TRBD2 matches at 8 bases. Germline lookup yields CDR1 MNHNS and CDR2 SASEGT. With V trimmed by 7 bases and J by 6 bases, 11 bases remained unmatched. The CDR3 runs 14 residues. CDR3 protein: CASITGRGLREQYF. Written as DNA, the CDR3 is TGTGCCAGCATTACCGGGAGGGGTCTTCGCGAGCAGTACTTC.

The V gene is TRBV2, the J gene TRBJ1-5; D is undetermined. Germline CDR1 reads SNHLY; CDR2 reads FYNNEI. Trimming pared 0 bases from V and 6 bases from J, leaving 12 bases between. CDR3 length equals 15 residues. CDR3 in amino acids: CASSEALGSSQPQHF. CDR3 in DNA: TGTGCCAGCAGTGAAGCGCTGGGCTCAAGTCAGCCCCAGCATTTT.

J is TRBJ2-3 and V is TRBV29-1, with 15 bases fitting TRBD2. V lost 8 bases and J lost 6; bases outside the gene matches: 6. The CDR3 loop spans 14 amino acids. Germline V CDR1 and CDR2: SQVTM, ANQGSEA. The CDR3 DNA sequence: TGCAGCATGGGACTAGCGGGAGGCTCGGATACGCAGTATTTT. The encoded protein is CSMGLAGGSDTQYF.

J is TRBJ1-5 and V is TRBV5-1; D not certain. V lost 2 bases to trimming and J lost 7 bases, with 10 bases between them. Germline V gene lookup returns CDR1 SGHRS and CDR2 YFSETQ. CDR3 size: 13 residues. CDR3 region: CASSFSGEQPQHF. The CDR3, as DNA: TGCGCCAGCAGCTTCTCGGGAGAACAGCCCCAGCATTTT.

This clone was counted a few times. The J gene is TRBJ2-7, the V gene TRBV5-1; D may be TRBD1 (5 bases). From germline, CDR1 is SGHRS and CDR2 YFSETQ. V dropped 4 bases and J dropped 0 bases, with 11 bases sitting between them. The CDR3 is made up of 14 amino acids. As DNA, the CDR3 is TGCGCCAGCAGCCGCTTTACAGGCTCCTACGAGCAGTACTTC. Its translation: CASSRFTGSYEQYF.

The V gene is TRBV5-4, the J gene TRBJ2-1, with 14 bases identical to TRBD2. This CDR3 has 18 amino acids. The J segment lost 1 base and the V segment lost 4 bases, leaving 7 bases of the junction unmatched. Germline V gives CDR1 SGHNT, CDR2 YYREEE (reference sequence). Here the CDR3 DNA reads TGTGCCAGCAGCCCGGGACTAGCGGGAGAAGTATCCTACAATGAGCAGTTCTTC. This gives the protein CASSPGLAGEVSYNEQFF.

This chain connects TRBV2 to TRBJ2-5, with 10 bases aligning to TRBD1. The germline CDR1 and CDR2 sequences are SNHLY and FYNNEI. This CDR3 contains 15 residues. J gave up 0 bases and V 8 bases, and 6 bases lay outside the gene matches. DNA of the CDR3: TGTGCCAGCCGCCCGGGACAGGGGTACCAAGAGACCCAGTACTTC. Residues: CASRPGQGYQETQYF.